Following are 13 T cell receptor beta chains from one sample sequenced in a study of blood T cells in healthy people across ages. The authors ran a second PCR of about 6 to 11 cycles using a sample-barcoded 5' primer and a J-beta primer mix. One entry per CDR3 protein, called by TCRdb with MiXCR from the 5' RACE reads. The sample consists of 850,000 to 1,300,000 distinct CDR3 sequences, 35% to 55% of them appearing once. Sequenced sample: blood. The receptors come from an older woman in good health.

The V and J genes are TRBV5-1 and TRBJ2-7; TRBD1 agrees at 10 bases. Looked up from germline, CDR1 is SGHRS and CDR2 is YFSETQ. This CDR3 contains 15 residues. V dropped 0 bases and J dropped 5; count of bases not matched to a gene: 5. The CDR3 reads CASSLDGTGVDEQYF. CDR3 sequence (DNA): TGCGCCAGCAGCTTGGATGGGACAGGGGTAGACGAGCAGTACTTC.

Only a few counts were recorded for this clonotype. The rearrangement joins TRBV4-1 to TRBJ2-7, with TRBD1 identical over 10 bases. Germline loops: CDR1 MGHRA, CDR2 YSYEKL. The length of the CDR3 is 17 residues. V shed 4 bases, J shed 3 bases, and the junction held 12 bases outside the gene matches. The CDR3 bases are TGCGCCAGCAGCCCCATCCCGGGACAGGGGTACAACTACGAGCAGTACTTC. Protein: CASSPIPGQGYNYEQYF.

The CDR3 DNA reads TGTGCCAGCGTTACCAGCGGGAACCGGGGTGAGCAGTTCTTC. Protein: CASVTSGNRGEQFF. The rearrangement uses TRBV28 and TRBJ2-1, with TRBD2 matching over 7 bases. V was clipped by 8 bases and J by 9 bases; unmatched bases: 13. The CDR3 loop spans 14 amino acids. CDR1 is MDHEN and CDR2 is SYDVKM in the germline V gene.

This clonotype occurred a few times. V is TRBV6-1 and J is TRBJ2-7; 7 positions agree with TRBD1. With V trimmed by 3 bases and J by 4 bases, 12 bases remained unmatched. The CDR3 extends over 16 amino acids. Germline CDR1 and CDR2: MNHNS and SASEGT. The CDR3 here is CASSDRQGEGVYEQYF. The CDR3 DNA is TGTGCCAGCAGTGACCGACAGGGCGAGGGAGTTTACGAGCAGTACTTC.

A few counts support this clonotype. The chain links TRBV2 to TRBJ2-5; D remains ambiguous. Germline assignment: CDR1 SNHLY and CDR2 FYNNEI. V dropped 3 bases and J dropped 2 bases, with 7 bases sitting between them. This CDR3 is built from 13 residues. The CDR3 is CASSEGRQETQYF. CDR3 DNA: TGTGCCAGCAGTGAGGGTAGACAAGAGACCCAGTACTTC.

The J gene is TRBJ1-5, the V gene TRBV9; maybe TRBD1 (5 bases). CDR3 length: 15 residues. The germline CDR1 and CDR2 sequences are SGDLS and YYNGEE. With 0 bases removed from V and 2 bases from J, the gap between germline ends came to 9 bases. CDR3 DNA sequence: TGTGCCAGCAGCGTAGAACCGACAGGCAATCAGCCCCAGCATTTT. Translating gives CASSVEPTGNQPQHF. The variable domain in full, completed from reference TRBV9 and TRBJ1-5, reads DSGVTQTPKHLITATGQRVTLRCSPRSGDLSVYWYQQSLDQGLQFLIQYYNGEERAKGNILERFSAQQFPDLHSELNLSSLELGDSALYFCASSVEPTGNQPQHFGDGTRLSIL.

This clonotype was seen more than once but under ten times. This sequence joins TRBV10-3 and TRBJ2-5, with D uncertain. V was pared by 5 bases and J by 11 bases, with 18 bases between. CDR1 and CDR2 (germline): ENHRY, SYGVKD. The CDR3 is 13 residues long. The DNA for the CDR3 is TGTGCCATCAGTTTACAACGTTACAATGAGCAGTACTTC. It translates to CAISLQRYNEQYF.

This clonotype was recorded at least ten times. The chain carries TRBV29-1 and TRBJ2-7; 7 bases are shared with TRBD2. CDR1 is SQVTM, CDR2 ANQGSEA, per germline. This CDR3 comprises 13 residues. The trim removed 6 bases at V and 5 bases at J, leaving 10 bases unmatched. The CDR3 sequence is CSVRVSGTHEQYF. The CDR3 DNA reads TGCAGCGTAAGAGTGAGCGGGACCCACGAGCAGTACTTC.

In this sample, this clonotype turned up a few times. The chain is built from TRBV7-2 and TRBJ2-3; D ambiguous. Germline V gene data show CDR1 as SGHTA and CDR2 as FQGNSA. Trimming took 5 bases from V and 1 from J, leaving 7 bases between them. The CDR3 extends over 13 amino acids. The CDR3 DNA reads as TGTGCCAGCAGCCAAATTGGCACAGATACGCAGTATTTT. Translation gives CASSQIGTDTQYF. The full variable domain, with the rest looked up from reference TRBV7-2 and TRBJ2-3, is GAGVSQSPSNKVTEKGKDVELRCDPISGHTALYWYRQSLGQGLEFLIYFQGNSAPDKSGLPSDRFSAERTGGSVSTLTIQRTQQEDSAVYLCASSQIGTDTQYFGPGTRLTVL.

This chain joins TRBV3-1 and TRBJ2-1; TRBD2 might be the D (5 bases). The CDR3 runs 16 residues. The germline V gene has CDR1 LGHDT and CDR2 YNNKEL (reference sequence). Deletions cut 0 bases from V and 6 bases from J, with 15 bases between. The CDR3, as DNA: TGTGCCAGCAGCCAAGATGAGAGGGTATGGGGCAATGAGCAGTTCTTC. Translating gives CASSQDERVWGNEQFF.

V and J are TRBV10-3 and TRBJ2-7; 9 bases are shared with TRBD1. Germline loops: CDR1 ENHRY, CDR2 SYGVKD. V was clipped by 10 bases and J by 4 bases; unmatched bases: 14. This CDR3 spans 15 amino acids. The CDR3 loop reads CASKDGTGGVYEQYF. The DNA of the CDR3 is TGTGCCAGCAAAGATGGTACAGGGGGCGTGTACGAGCAGTACTTC.

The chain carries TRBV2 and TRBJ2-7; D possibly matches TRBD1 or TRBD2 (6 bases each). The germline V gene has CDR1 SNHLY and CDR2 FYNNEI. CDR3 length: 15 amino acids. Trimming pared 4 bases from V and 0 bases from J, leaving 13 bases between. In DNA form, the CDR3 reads TGTGCCAGCAGTGTTGGACGGGGGCCCTCCTACGAGCAGTACTTC. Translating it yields CASSVGRGPSYEQYF.

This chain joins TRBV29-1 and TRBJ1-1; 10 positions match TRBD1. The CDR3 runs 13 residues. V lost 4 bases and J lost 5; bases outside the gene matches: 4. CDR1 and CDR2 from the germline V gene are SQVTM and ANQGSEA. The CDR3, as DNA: TGCAGCGTTGTTTCGGGACAGGGGACTGAAGCTTTCTTT. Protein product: CSVVSGQGTEAFF.